The clone carrying this TCR beta chain was seen just once. Additional DNA sequences in this sample encode the identical CDR3. The source of the sample is a study of blood T cell repertoires in COVID-19. TCRdb keeps only in-frame clones here, not all; method: immunoSEQ multiplex PCR. The sample contains a few hundred thousand clones, approximately 87% of which appear only once. The CDR3 covers 15 residues. Germline V gives CDR1 PRHDT, CDR2 FYEKMQ (reference sequence). Trimming cost V 0 bases and J 3 bases, with 12 bases left between them. V gene TRBV13 combines with J gene TRBJ2-7, with D possibly matching TRBD2 (5 bases). Sample: peripheral blood. The receptor was derived from a man in his fifties or sixties who had recovered from COVID-19. In nucleotides, the CDR3 is TGTGCCAGCAGCTTAGGCGGCGGCAGCGGCTACGAGCAGTACTTC. Translated, it gives CASSLGGGSGYEQYF.